Reported below is one T cell receptor (beta chain). The antigen remains unidentified. In germline, CDR1 is MNHNY, CDR2 SVGAGI (reference sequence). There are 13 residues in the CDR3. V was trimmed by 7 bases and J by 0 bases, leaving 10 bases between them. Sample time point: blood 2 weeks post-SBRT. The treatment denotes: 15 Gy SBRT to primary tumor, nephrectomy 4 weeks later. The patient's renal cell carcinoma had clear cell pathology. Produced via immunoSEQ multiplex PCR; TCRdb's table is partial and in-frame only. The sample yields roughly 150,000 clones, about 91% seen once. The entry originates in a study of radiation and T cells in renal cell carcinoma. Study details: Nephrectomy followed 15 Gy stereotactic body radiation by 4 weeks.

Study-level points and caveats: Without pretreatment biopsies, baseline tumor clonotype presence was undetermined.

The sequencing here drew on blood, taken from a patient whose treatment included radiotherapy and nephrectomy. This rearrangement joins TRBV6-6 to TRBJ2-7; unclear D gene. The clonotype comes from a woman aged 45-65 years with renal cell carcinoma. Here the CDR3 DNA reads TGTGCCAGCACCCCGGGCAGCTCCTACGAGCAGTACTTC. This encodes CASTPGSSYEQYF.